Each of the 8 T cell receptor beta chains below was sequenced from the same sample in a study of CD8+CD57+ T cells in acquired aplastic anemia. Genomic DNA templated the TCR beta VDJ and CDR3 profiling. MiXCR, run by TCRdb on the reads, gives a single entry per CDR3 protein. The top ten clones hold 3.5% to 4.5% of a sample with 400,000 to 450,000 distinct CDR3 sequences, 55% to 75% of them seen once. Source material: sorted CD4+, CD8+, or CD8+CD57+ T cells (not recorded which) from PBMCs. Receptors were obtained from a human donor in good health, serving as a control.

Worth noting for this clonotype: One junction end does not reproduce the germline sequence, and a read error may be involved. The chain carries TRBV7-7 and TRBJ1-3; D call uncertain. CDR1 is SSHAT and CDR2 is FNYEAQ in the germline V gene (reference sequence). This CDR3 is 14 amino acids long. The CDR3 nucleotides are TGTGCTAGCAGCTTAAAGTCTAGCGGGTCCGCACAGTTCTTT. It translates to CASSLKSSGSAQFF.

The table lists this clonotype with many counts. The chain joins TRBV30 to TRBJ1-1; D is unclear. This CDR3 spans 11 amino acids. CDR1 is GTSNPN and CDR2 is SVGIG in the germline V gene (reference sequence). V gave up 5 bases and J gave up 3 bases, with 7 bases separating them. The chain's CDR3 is CAWRRDTEAFF. The DNA of the CDR3 is TGTGCCTGGCGGAGGGACACTGAAGCTTTCTTT.

Points on this clonotype: Its ends do not fully match the called genes, so a read error is possible. The chain couples TRBV5-1 to TRBJ1-2; D gene ambiguous. This CDR3 contains 13 residues. CDR1 is SGHRS, CDR2 YFSETQ, per germline. CDR3 nucleotides: TGTGCCAGCAGCTTGTGGCGGGGTCGTTGCTACACCTTC. Its translation: CASSLWRGRCYTF.

Ten or more counts support this clonotype. The chain joins TRBV5-1 to TRBJ1-1, with D tentatively TRBD1 (5 bases). Trimming removed 4 bases at V and 3 bases at J, with 22 bases between. The germline V gene encodes CDR1 SGHRS and CDR2 YFSETQ. This CDR3 has 17 amino acids. The CDR3 sequence: CASSLGLQGVWDTEAFF. The CDR3, as DNA: TGCGCCAGCAGCCTGGGACTGCAGGGTGTATGGGACACTGAAGCTTTCTTT. The full variable domain, rest sourced from reference TRBV5-1 and TRBJ1-1, is KAGVTQTPRYLIKTRGQQVTLSCSPISGHRSVSWYQQTPGQGLQFLFEYFSETQRNKGNFPGRFSGRQFSNSRSEMNVSTLELGDSALYLCASSLGLQGVWDTEAFFGQGTRLTVV.

The chain is built from TRBV15 and TRBJ1-6; D remains unclear. Trimming removed 7 bases at V and 7 bases at J, with 11 bases between. Germline lookup yields CDR1 LNHNV and CDR2 YYDKDF (reference sequence). The CDR3 runs 13 residues. CDR3 residues: CATKGMLNSPLHF. CDR3 in DNA: TGTGCCACCAAGGGCATGTTGAATTCACCCCTCCACTTT.

The chain recombines TRBV2 with TRBJ2-5; D unresolved. The assigned J gene may be wrong: the sequence end matches TRBJ2-7 better. The germline CDR1 and CDR2 sequences are SNHLY and FYNNEI. The CDR3 is made up of 14 amino acids. Here the CDR3 reads CASSEAGLSNEQYF. As DNA, the CDR3 is TGTGCCAGCAGTGAAGCCGGGCTATCCAACGAGCAGTACTTC.

In nucleotides, the CDR3 is TGTGCCAGCACCATGACAGGGGCCGAGACCCAGTACTTC. Protein sequence: CASTMTGAETQYF. The chain uses TRBV12-3 or TRBV12-4 and TRBJ2-5, with 8 bases aligning to TRBD1. Trimming took 7 bases from V and 5 from J; bases not matched to a gene: 6. The CDR3 sequence is 13 residues long.

Notes on this clonotype: The junction shows a germline mismatch at one end, possibly a read error. V usage is TRBV7-3 and J usage is TRBJ2-5; TRBD2 matches 8 bases. There are 15 residues in the CDR3. Looked up from germline, CDR1 is SGHTA and CDR2 is FQGTGA. The CDR3 region is CASSSHSGGWQTEYF. The CDR3, as DNA: TGTGCTAGCAGCTCCCACAGCGGGGGTTGGCAGACGGAGTACTTC.